The source of this TCR beta chain is a study of shared clonotypes between healthy human individuals. Study details: Each donor contributed plates that comprised three CD4 naive, three CD4 memory, two CD8 naive and one CD8 memory.

TCRdb keeps only in-frame clones here, not all; method: immunoSEQ multiplex PCR. The sample contains around 1.9 million clones, about 93% of which appear only once. Naive CD8 cells were CD45RO-negative, positively selected for CCR7, excluding terminally differentiated effector memory CD45RA+ cells. Notes on the study in general: Blood was the only sampled material, and tissue repertoires likely differ.

On this clone: What it binds is unknown.

CDR3 size: 15 residues. Germline loops: CDR1 MNHNS, CDR2 SASEGT. V was trimmed by 3 bases and J by 3 bases, leaving 15 bases between them. Material for sequencing was naive CD8+ T cells from PBMCs. This TCR was sampled from a man in his late teens or twenties in good health. Some clones in this sample may be carry-over from other donors' samples. The chain recombines TRBV6-1 with TRBJ2-7; the D is unclear. The CDR3 DNA reads TGTGCCAGCAGTGAGACGCTGGGCAGACTCTACGAGCAGTACTTC. This translates into CASSETLGRLYEQYF.